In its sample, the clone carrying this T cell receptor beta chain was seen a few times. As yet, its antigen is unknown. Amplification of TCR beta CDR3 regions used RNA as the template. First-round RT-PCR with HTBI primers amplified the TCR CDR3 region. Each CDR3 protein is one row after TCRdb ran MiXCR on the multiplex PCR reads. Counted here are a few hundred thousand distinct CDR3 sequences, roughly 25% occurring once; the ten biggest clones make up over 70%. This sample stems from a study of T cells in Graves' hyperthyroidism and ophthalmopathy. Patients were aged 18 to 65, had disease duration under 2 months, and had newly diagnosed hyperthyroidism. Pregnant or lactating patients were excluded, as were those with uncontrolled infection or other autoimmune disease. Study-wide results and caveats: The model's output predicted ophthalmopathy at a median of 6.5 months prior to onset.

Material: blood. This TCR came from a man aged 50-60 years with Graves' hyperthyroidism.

CDR3 DNA sequence: TGTGCCAGCAGCCAAGATCCCCTAGCGGGAGCTCCCTACGAGCAGTACTTC. Encoded protein: CASSQDPLAGAPYEQYF. The rearrangement uses TRBV14 and TRBJ2-7; 10 bases are shared with TRBD2. The CDR3 loop spans 17 amino acids. Germline loops: CDR1 SGHDN, CDR2 FVKESK. The V gene end was trimmed by 0 bases and the J gene end by 2 bases; junction bases not matched to a gene: 7.